This T cell receptor beta chain was recovered during a study of T cells after yellow fever vaccination. A universal primer site and UMIs were added as TCR cDNA was made by 5'RACE template switching. TCRdb redid the calling of the 5' RACE reads with MiXCR, one entry per CDR3 protein. The sample contains about 550,000 distinct CDR3 sequences, about a fifth of which appear only once. Overall study findings and caveats: A minor fraction of clonotypes spanned both CD4 and CD8 compartments. The secondary response was weaker but peaked faster, day 5 versus 15. Subsequent booster samples again held most clones from primary vaccination (96% CD4, approximately 85% CD8).

CDR1 is MNHNS, CDR2 SASEGT, per germline. The CDR3 has 15 residues. V lost 4 bases to trimming and J lost 4 bases; unmatched junction nucleotides: 7. This clonotype was seen a few times. Its matching antigen is unknown. The input for sequencing was PBMCs, taken 15 days after the yellow fever booster vaccination. The chain couples TRBV6-1 to TRBJ2-3, with 8 bases fitting TRBD1. This clonotype originated in a man aged 25 to 40 who received the YFV17D yellow fever vaccine. This CDR3 is CASSVRDRSSDTQYF. For the CDR3, the DNA is TGTGCCAGCAGTGTCCGGGACAGGTCGTCAGATACGCAGTATTTT.